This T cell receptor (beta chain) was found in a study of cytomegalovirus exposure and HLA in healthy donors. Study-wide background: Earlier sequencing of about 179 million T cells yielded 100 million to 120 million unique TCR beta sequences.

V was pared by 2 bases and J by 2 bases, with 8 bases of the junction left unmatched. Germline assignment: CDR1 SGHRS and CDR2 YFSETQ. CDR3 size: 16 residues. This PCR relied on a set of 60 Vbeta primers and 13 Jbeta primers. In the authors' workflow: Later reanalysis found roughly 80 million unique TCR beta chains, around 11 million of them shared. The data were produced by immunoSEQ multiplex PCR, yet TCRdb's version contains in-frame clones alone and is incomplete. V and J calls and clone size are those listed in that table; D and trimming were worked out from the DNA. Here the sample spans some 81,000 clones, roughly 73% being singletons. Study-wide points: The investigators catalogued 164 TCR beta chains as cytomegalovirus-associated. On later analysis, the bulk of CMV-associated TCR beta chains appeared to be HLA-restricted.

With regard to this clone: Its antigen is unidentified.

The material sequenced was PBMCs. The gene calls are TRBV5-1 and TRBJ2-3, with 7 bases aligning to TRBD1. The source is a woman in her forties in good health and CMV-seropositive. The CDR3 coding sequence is TGCGCCAGCAGCTTTTTAGGACAGGAGAACACAGATACGCAGTATTTT. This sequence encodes CASSFLGQENTDTQYF.